A selection of T cell receptor beta chains follows, all from one sample in a study of CD8+CD57+ T cells in acquired aplastic anemia. MiXCR was run by TCRdb on the reads, yielding one entry per CDR3 protein. The sample yields under 350,000 distinct CDR3 sequences, 56% seen once. The sample comprised sorted CD4+, CD8+, or CD8+CD57+ T cells (not recorded which) from PBMCs. Every receptor here comes from a human donor with aplastic anemia. CDR3s include the opening cysteine and the closing phenylalanine or tryptophan. Fields, in order: D gene, V gene, clone size, J gene, CDR3 protein, CDR3 DNA. A D gene is named only where the DNA matches it firmly. The size of a clone is reported for some rows only, either as once, few or many, or as a class for expanded clones.

d_gene: -; v_gene: TRBV10-1; abundance: -; j_gene: TRBJ2-1; CDR3aa: CASSEIGRIAPSNNEQFF; CDR3nt: TGCGCCAGCAGTGAAATCGGTAGGATAGCCCCATCAAACAATGAGCAGTTCTTC
d_gene: -; v_gene: TRBV3-1; abundance: -; j_gene: TRBJ1-6; CDR3aa: CASSQDRF; CDR3nt: TGTGCCAGCAGCCAAGATCGATTT
d_gene: TRBD2; v_gene: TRBV20-1; abundance: few; j_gene: TRBJ2-1; CDR3aa: CSAQGLKNEQFF; CDR3nt: TGCAGTGCCCAGGGACTAAAGAATGAGCAGTTCTTC
d_gene: -; v_gene: TRBV5-1; abundance: -; j_gene: TRBJ2-2; CDR3aa: CASSNAAVGTGELFF; CDR3nt: TGCGCCAGCAGTAATGCGGCAGTTGGCACCGGGGAGCTGTTTTTT
d_gene: -; v_gene: TRBV6-4; abundance: -; j_gene: TRBJ2-7; CDR3aa: CASRTLGMSSYEQYF; CDR3nt: TGTGCCAGCAGGACTTTGGGGATGAGCTCCTACGAGCAGTACTTC
d_gene: TRBD2; v_gene: TRBV10-1; abundance: once; j_gene: TRBJ2-7; CDR3aa: CASSEHLTSEYSLEQYF; CDR3nt: TGCGCTAGCAGTGAGCATTTGACTAGCGAATACAGTCTCGAGCAGTACTTC
d_gene: TRBD1; v_gene: TRBV13; abundance: many; j_gene: TRBJ2-1; CDR3aa: CASSKLTGGRDNEQFF; CDR3nt: TGTGCCAGCAGCAAACTCACAGGGGGCCGGGACAATGAGCAGTTCTTC
d_gene: -; v_gene: TRBV7-9; abundance: -; j_gene: TRBJ2-2; CDR3aa: CASSLVEPGDRELFF; CDR3nt: TGTGCCAGCAGCTTAGTAGAGCCCGGAGACAGGGAGCTGTTTTTT
d_gene: -; v_gene: TRBV20-1; abundance: many; j_gene: TRBJ1-6; CDR3aa: CSASERVNSPLHF; CDR3nt: TGCAGTGCTAGTGAAAGGGTAAATTCACCCCTCCACTTT
d_gene: -; v_gene: TRBV5-1; abundance: many; j_gene: TRBJ2-3; CDR3aa: CASTPLGGYTDTQYF; CDR3nt: TGCGCCAGCACCCCCCTCGGCGGATACACAGATACGCAGTATTTT
d_gene: -; v_gene: TRBV2; abundance: -; j_gene: TRBJ1-2; CDR3aa: CASSEWRSFYGYTF; CDR3nt: TGTGCCAGCAGTGAGTGGCGGAGTTTCTATGGCTACACCTTC
d_gene: TRBD1; v_gene: TRBV20-1; abundance: -; j_gene: TRBJ2-5; CDR3aa: CSVARGQGKTQYF; CDR3nt: TGCAGTGTTGCGAGGGGGCAGGGTAAGACCCAGTACTTC
d_gene: TRBD1; v_gene: TRBV7-2; abundance: -; j_gene: TRBJ1-1; CDR3aa: CASSAPGGEAFF; CDR3nt: TGTGCCAGCAGCGCCCCAGGGGGTGAAGCTTTCTTT
d_gene: -; v_gene: TRBV10-3; abundance: many; j_gene: TRBJ1-5; CDR3aa: CAISEGFGVPSNQPQHF; CDR3nt: TGTGCCATCAGTGAGGGGTTCGGAGTTCCTAGCAATCAGCCCCAGCATTTT
d_gene: -; v_gene: TRBV20-1; abundance: many; j_gene: TRBJ2-3; CDR3aa: CSASSSTDTQYF; CDR3nt: TGCAGTGCTAGTAGTAGCACAGATACGCAGTATTTT
d_gene: -; v_gene: TRBV7-6; abundance: few; j_gene: TRBJ1-1; CDR3aa: CASSRKGGTEAFF; CDR3nt: TGTGCCAGCAGCCGGAAGGGGGGGACTGAAGCTTTCTTT
d_gene: -; v_gene: TRBV12-3/TRBV12-4; abundance: many; j_gene: TRBJ2-2; CDR3aa: CASRPGNTGELFF; CDR3nt: TGTGCCAGCAGGCCTGGAAACACCGGGGAGCTGTTTTTT
d_gene: TRBD1; v_gene: TRBV19; abundance: few; j_gene: TRBJ2-1; CDR3aa: CASSVGQTFNEQFF; CDR3nt: TGTGCCAGTAGTGTGGGACAGACCTTCAATGAGCAGTTCTTC
d_gene: -; v_gene: TRBV20-1; abundance: medium-sized; j_gene: TRBJ1-5; CDR3aa: CSAREGHRLGPQHF; CDR3nt: TGCAGTGCTAGAGAGGGACATCGGTTGGGACCCCAGCATTTT
d_gene: TRBD1; v_gene: TRBV7-2; abundance: -; j_gene: TRBJ2-5; CDR3aa: CASSFIGGKAETQYF; CDR3nt: TGTGCCAGCAGCTTCATAGGGGGCAAGGCGGAGACCCAGTACTTC
d_gene: TRBD1; v_gene: TRBV5-1; abundance: -; j_gene: TRBJ2-7; CDR3aa: CASSSRLDRGDEQYF; CDR3nt: TGCGCCAGCAGCTCCCGTTTAGACAGGGGGGACGAGCAGTACTTC
d_gene: TRBD1; v_gene: TRBV3-1; abundance: many; j_gene: TRBJ2-3; CDR3aa: CASSHQGVVGTDTQYF; CDR3nt: TGTGCCAGCAGCCACCAGGGGGTAGTCGGCACAGATACGCAGTATTTT
d_gene: -; v_gene: TRBV7-4; abundance: -; j_gene: TRBJ2-5; CDR3aa: CASSSRQYF; CDR3nt: TGTGCCAGCAGCTCGAGACAGTACTTC
d_gene: -; v_gene: TRBV9; abundance: -; j_gene: TRBJ1-1; CDR3aa: CASSDDTRAFF; CDR3nt: TGTGCCAGCAGTGACGACACACGAGCTTTCTTT
d_gene: -; v_gene: TRBV15; abundance: -; j_gene: TRBJ1-2; CDR3aa: CATLGEGYGYTF; CDR3nt: TGTGCCACCCTTGGCGAAGGCTATGGCTACACCTTC
d_gene: -; v_gene: TRBV20-1; abundance: many; j_gene: TRBJ2-7; CDR3aa: CSARVGSAAYEQYF; CDR3nt: TGCAGTGCTAGAGTCGGCTCCGCCGCCTACGAGCAGTACTTC
d_gene: TRBD1; v_gene: TRBV20-1; abundance: -; j_gene: TRBJ1-1; CDR3aa: CSATGTVWNTEAFF; CDR3nt: TGCAGTGCTACCGGGACAGTCTGGAACACTGAAGCTTTCTTT
d_gene: -; v_gene: TRBV20-1; abundance: -; j_gene: TRBJ2-7; CDR3aa: CSATTDRGGSYEQYF; CDR3nt: TGCAGTGCTACCACTGACAGGGGAGGGTCCTACGAGCAGTACTTC
d_gene: -; v_gene: TRBV20-1; abundance: -; j_gene: TRBJ1-1; CDR3aa: CSALIGGGPNTEAFF; CDR3nt: TGCAGTGCTCTCATTGGCGGGGGCCCAAACACTGAAGCTTTCTTT
d_gene: -; v_gene: TRBV24-1; abundance: -; j_gene: TRBJ2-3; CDR3aa: CATSASGDLTDTQYF; CDR3nt: TGTGCCACCAGTGCCTCCGGGGACCTCACAGATACGCAGTATTTT
d_gene: -; v_gene: TRBV12-3/TRBV12-4; abundance: many; j_gene: TRBJ2-7; CDR3aa: CASSLARLTYEQYF; CDR3nt: TGTGCCAGCAGTTTGGCAAGACTCACCTACGAGCAGTACTTC
d_gene: TRBD1; v_gene: TRBV19; abundance: -; j_gene: TRBJ1-2; CDR3aa: CASSIGQGSYGYTF; CDR3nt: TGTGCCAGTAGTATCGGACAGGGATCCTATGGCTACACCTTC
d_gene: -; v_gene: TRBV20-1; abundance: -; j_gene: TRBJ1-6; CDR3aa: CSARDVGGRSSYNSPLHF; CDR3nt: TGCAGTGCTAGAGATGTAGGCGGGAGGAGCTCCTATAATTCACCCCTCCACTTT
d_gene: -; v_gene: TRBV19; abundance: -; j_gene: TRBJ2-2; CDR3aa: CASSIYRGTGELFF; CDR3nt: TGTGCCAGTAGTATTTATCGGGGCACCGGGGAGCTGTTTTTT
d_gene: TRBD1; v_gene: TRBV6-5; abundance: many; j_gene: TRBJ1-6; CDR3aa: CASSSPTGASPLHF; CDR3nt: TGTGCCAGCAGTTCGCCGACAGGGGCTTCACCCCTCCACTTT
d_gene: -; v_gene: TRBV20-1; abundance: -; j_gene: TRBJ1-1; CDR3aa: CSARGVGTEAFF; CDR3nt: TGCAGTGCTAGAGGGGTCGGAACTGAAGCTTTCTTT
d_gene: -; v_gene: TRBV2; abundance: once; j_gene: TRBJ1-6; CDR3aa: CASSASTHALNSPLHF; CDR3nt: TGTGCCAGCAGCGCCTCTACACACGCCCTAAATTCACCCCTCCACTTT
d_gene: -; v_gene: TRBV7-3; abundance: few; j_gene: TRBJ2-7; CDR3aa: CASSLLPIYEQYF; CDR3nt: TGTGCCAGCAGCCTCCTACCTATCTACGAGCAGTACTTC
d_gene: TRBD2; v_gene: TRBV9; abundance: -; j_gene: TRBJ2-7; CDR3aa: CASSGTSGTYEQYF; CDR3nt: TGTGCCAGCAGCGGGACTAGCGGGACCTACGAGCAGTACTTC
d_gene: -; v_gene: TRBV7-3; abundance: -; j_gene: TRBJ1-4; CDR3aa: CASSPFGGTNEKLFF; CDR3nt: TGTGCCAGCAGCCCCTTCGGGGGAACTAATGAAAAACTGTTTTTT
d_gene: TRBD2; v_gene: TRBV14; abundance: -; j_gene: TRBJ2-7; CDR3aa: CASSQETRLAGIHEQYF; CDR3nt: TGTGCCAGCAGCCAAGAGACTCGGCTAGCGGGAATCCACGAGCAGTACTTC
d_gene: -; v_gene: TRBV4-2; abundance: -; j_gene: TRBJ1-1; CDR3aa: CASSPNWKSGAMNTEAFF; CDR3nt: TGTGCCAGCAGCCCCAACTGGAAGTCCGGGGCAATGAACACTGAAGCTTTCTTT
d_gene: -; v_gene: TRBV6-6; abundance: many; j_gene: TRBJ1-5; CDR3aa: CASSHTRGSSNQPQHF; CDR3nt: TGTGCCAGCAGCCATACCCGGGGGTCCAGCAATCAGCCCCAGCATTTT
d_gene: -; v_gene: TRBV5-8; abundance: once; j_gene: TRBJ2-3; CDR3aa: CASSYPAVSVQYF; CDR3nt: TGTGCCAGCAGTTACCCAGCGGTAAGCGTGCAGTATTTT
d_gene: -; v_gene: TRBV25-1; abundance: -; j_gene: TRBJ1-1; CDR3aa: CASSAAGNTEAFF; CDR3nt: TGTGCCAGCAGTGCCGCGGGGAACACTGAAGCTTTCTTT
d_gene: -; v_gene: TRBV14; abundance: many; j_gene: TRBJ2-2; CDR3aa: CASSQVGVDGELFF; CDR3nt: TGTGCCAGCAGCCAAGTAGGGGTTGACGGGGAGCTGTTTTTT
d_gene: TRBD1; v_gene: TRBV6-5; abundance: once; j_gene: TRBJ1-5; CDR3aa: CASRLGTGNQPQHF; CDR3nt: TGTGCCAGCAGACTCGGGACAGGGAATCAGCCCCAGCATTTT
d_gene: TRBD1; v_gene: TRBV20-1; abundance: -; j_gene: TRBJ2-5; CDR3aa: CSARDGSTGGETQYF; CDR3nt: TGCAGTGCTAGAGACGGGTCGACAGGGGGAGAGACCCAGTACTTC
d_gene: -; v_gene: TRBV15; abundance: -; j_gene: TRBJ2-5; CDR3aa: CATRSEEETQYF; CDR3nt: TGTGCCACCAGGAGCGAGGAAGAGACCCAGTACTTC
d_gene: TRBD2; v_gene: TRBV5-1; abundance: many; j_gene: TRBJ2-6; CDR3aa: CASSPTGGAGANVLTF; CDR3nt: TGCGCCAGCAGCCCCACCGGGGGGGCTGGGGCCAACGTCCTGACTTTC
d_gene: -; v_gene: TRBV5-5; abundance: -; j_gene: TRBJ2-1; CDR3aa: CASSALDSSEQFF; CDR3nt: TGTGCCAGCAGCGCCCTGGACTCGAGTGAGCAGTTCTTC
d_gene: -; v_gene: TRBV7-9; abundance: -; j_gene: TRBJ2-1; CDR3aa: CASSHSVAGNEQFF; CDR3nt: TGTGCCAGCAGCCATTCCGTTGCGGGCAATGAGCAGTTCTTC
d_gene: TRBD2; v_gene: TRBV7-2; abundance: -; j_gene: TRBJ2-1; CDR3aa: CASSSVGLGDYNEQFF; CDR3nt: TGTGCCAGCAGCTCAGTGGGACTAGGGGACTACAATGAGCAGTTCTTC
d_gene: TRBD1; v_gene: TRBV7-6; abundance: -; j_gene: TRBJ2-3; CDR3aa: CASSERQGWDTQYF; CDR3nt: TGTGCCAGCAGCGAAAGACAGGGGTGGGATACGCAGTATTTT
d_gene: -; v_gene: TRBV6-1; abundance: many; j_gene: TRBJ2-7; CDR3aa: CASCRGPAGSEQYF; CDR3nt: TGTGCCAGCTGCCGTGGGCCAGCTGGGTCCGAGCAGTACTTC